This TCR delta chain was retrieved from a study of gamma-delta chains in newborns, infants, children. As for the study in general: Polyclonal expansion of innate γδ T cells after birth follows microbial exposure.

TCRdb re-processed the reads using CATT. This sample has several thousand delta-chain clones, with approximately 5.2% found just once. This CDR3 is 16 amino acids long. The germline V gene has CDR1 TVYSNPD and CDR2 GDNSRS (reference sequence). Trimming pared 0 bases from V and 0 bases from J, leaving 17 bases between. The sample taken for sequencing was blood. The rearrangement uses TRDV3 and TRDJ1, with D perhaps matching TRDD3 (5 bases). This TCR came from a child who was a newborn, infant or young child, either healthy, febrile or measles-vaccinated (not recorded which). DNA of the CDR3: TGTGCCTTTAGCGCCAGGGGACCCGAGTACACCGATAAACTCATCTTT. It codes for CAFSARGPEYTDKLIF.